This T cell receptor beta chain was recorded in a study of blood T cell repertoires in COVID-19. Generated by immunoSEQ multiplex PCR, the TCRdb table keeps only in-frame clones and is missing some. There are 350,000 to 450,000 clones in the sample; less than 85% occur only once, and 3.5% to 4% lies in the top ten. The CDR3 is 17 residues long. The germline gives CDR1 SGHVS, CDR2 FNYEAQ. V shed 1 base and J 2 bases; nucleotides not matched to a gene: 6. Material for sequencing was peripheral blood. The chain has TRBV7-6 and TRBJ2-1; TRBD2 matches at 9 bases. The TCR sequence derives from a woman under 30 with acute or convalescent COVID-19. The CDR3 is CASSLVLAGIPYNEQFF. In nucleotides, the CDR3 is TGTGCCAGCAGCTTAGTCCTAGCGGGGATACCCTACAATGAGCAGTTCTTC.